The clone carrying this T cell receptor (beta chain) rates as medium-sized. Its antigen is unidentified. The CDR3 sequence is 18 residues long. The J segment lost 0 bases and the V segment lost 6 bases, leaving 13 bases of the junction unmatched. Germline V gives CDR1 MNHEY, CDR2 SVGAGI. The TCR library protocol was used to attach unique molecular identifiers. These identifiers were attached to individual cDNA molecules. TCRdb itself ran the 5' RACE reads through MiXCR, one entry per CDR3 protein. The sample gives about 42,000 distinct CDR3 sequences, around 6.9% of which show up once; approximately 4.5% is in the top ten. The data stem from a study of early T cells in non-severe SARS-CoV-2 infection. Study at large: Chains stayed unpaired after sequencing of bulk RNA from unsorted whole blood. Notes on the study in general: Anti-spike CD8 responses were favored by VDJdb matching, which missed private and CD4 specificities.

Sequenced material: whole blood. V gene TRBV6-5 combines with J gene TRBJ1-4; 7 nucleotides line up with TRBD1. This sequence originates from an adult who was a healthcare worker with PCR-confirmed SARS-CoV-2 infection or an uninfected control (not recorded which). CDR3 sequence: CASRRIRTGPPTNEKLFF. In DNA, the CDR3 is TGTGCCAGCAGGAGGATAAGGACAGGCCCCCCAACTAATGAAAAACTGTTTTTT.